Described below is a single T cell receptor (beta chain) sequence and its context. The data are from a study of early stage breast cancer tumors. Only in-frame clones appear in the TCRdb table, and some are missing; sequencing was by immunoSEQ multiplex PCR. The sample holds tens of thousands of clones, roughly 78% seen once. The receptor was derived from a person in their 40s with breast cancer. The specimen sequenced was blood.

This chain's CDR3 is CASSLERQPRETQYF. The CDR3 DNA reads as TGTGCCAGCAGCTTAGAGAGGCAGCCACGAGAGACCCAGTACTTC. The chain recombines TRBV11-2 with TRBJ2-5; the D is unclear. The CDR3 runs 15 residues. V lost 0 bases and J lost 4, with 12 bases in between. The germline V gene encodes CDR1 SGHAT and CDR2 FQNNGV.